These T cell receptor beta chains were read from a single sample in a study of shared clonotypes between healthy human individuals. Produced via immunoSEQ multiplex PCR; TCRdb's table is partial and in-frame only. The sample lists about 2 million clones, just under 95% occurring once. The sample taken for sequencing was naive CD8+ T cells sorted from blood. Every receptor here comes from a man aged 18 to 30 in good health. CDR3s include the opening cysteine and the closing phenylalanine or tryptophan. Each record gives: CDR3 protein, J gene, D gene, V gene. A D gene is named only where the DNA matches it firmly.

CDR3aa: CASSWTDASSYEQYF; j_gene: TRBJ2-7; d_gene: -; v_gene: TRBV5-1
CDR3aa: CASSSDRERNQPQHF; j_gene: TRBJ1-5; d_gene: TRBD1; v_gene: TRBV7-9
CDR3aa: CASTNRLDSTDTQYF; j_gene: TRBJ2-3; d_gene: -; v_gene: TRBV19
CDR3aa: CASSLGQGALSYEQYF; j_gene: TRBJ2-7; d_gene: TRBD1; v_gene: TRBV5-1
CDR3aa: CASSLAIRGTLYGYTF; j_gene: TRBJ1-2; d_gene: -; v_gene: TRBV5-6
CDR3aa: CSVELVGDTYYTGYTF; j_gene: TRBJ1-2; d_gene: -; v_gene: TRBV29-1
CDR3aa: CASSLGQVVEVGFYEQYF; j_gene: TRBJ2-7; d_gene: -; v_gene: TRBV28
CDR3aa: CASSEGDEEYF; j_gene: TRBJ2-7; d_gene: -; v_gene: TRBV2
CDR3aa: CASSLRDTGEEQYF; j_gene: TRBJ2-7; d_gene: TRBD1; v_gene: TRBV19
CDR3aa: CASSGFPETQRDRETQYF; j_gene: TRBJ2-5; d_gene: -; v_gene: TRBV6-1
CDR3aa: CASSVTSGASTDTQYF; j_gene: TRBJ2-3; d_gene: TRBD2; v_gene: TRBV2
CDR3aa: CASSPGQGAHSPLHF; j_gene: TRBJ1-6; d_gene: TRBD1; v_gene: TRBV5-6
CDR3aa: CACPGLAGVGTGELFF; j_gene: TRBJ2-2; d_gene: TRBD2; v_gene: TRBV30
CDR3aa: CASSYGGLTGELFF; j_gene: TRBJ2-2; d_gene: -; v_gene: TRBV6-5
CDR3aa: CASSEARLQETQYF; j_gene: TRBJ2-5; d_gene: -; v_gene: TRBV2
CDR3aa: CASSYVRGDEKLFF; j_gene: TRBJ1-4; d_gene: TRBD1; v_gene: TRBV6-5
CDR3aa: CASSRVGQVYGYTF; j_gene: TRBJ1-2; d_gene: TRBD1; v_gene: TRBV6-1
CDR3aa: CSVGGTNITPAYEQYF; j_gene: TRBJ2-7; d_gene: -; v_gene: TRBV29-1
CDR3aa: CASSGIGRAETQYF; j_gene: TRBJ2-5; d_gene: -; v_gene: TRBV10-2
CDR3aa: CASSQGHPDSNQPQHF; j_gene: TRBJ1-5; d_gene: -; v_gene: TRBV7-2
CDR3aa: CAWSPRGLAGEDTQYF; j_gene: TRBJ2-3; d_gene: TRBD2; v_gene: TRBV30
CDR3aa: CAKTRRDGEQYF; j_gene: TRBJ2-7; d_gene: -; v_gene: TRBV2
CDR3aa: CASSPTGIEQFF; j_gene: TRBJ2-1; d_gene: -; v_gene: TRBV19
CDR3aa: CASSVEGGGTEAFF; j_gene: TRBJ1-1; d_gene: TRBD1; v_gene: TRBV9
CDR3aa: CASSVRLAATGELFF; j_gene: TRBJ2-2; d_gene: TRBD2; v_gene: TRBV2
CDR3aa: CASSQPEGGGYTEAFF; j_gene: TRBJ1-1; d_gene: TRBD1; v_gene: TRBV4-3
CDR3aa: CASSVGLGEGQGDTQYF; j_gene: TRBJ2-3; d_gene: TRBD2; v_gene: TRBV9
CDR3aa: CASSLTGSSYEQYF; j_gene: TRBJ2-7; d_gene: -; v_gene: TRBV4-1
CDR3aa: CASSGLGDNEQFF; j_gene: TRBJ2-1; d_gene: -; v_gene: TRBV9
CDR3aa: CSVDEEYTEAFF; j_gene: TRBJ1-1; d_gene: -; v_gene: TRBV29-1
CDR3aa: CASTVAGGSTDTQYF; j_gene: TRBJ2-3; d_gene: TRBD2; v_gene: TRBV6-5
CDR3aa: CATSRVPSAEQETQYF; j_gene: TRBJ2-5; d_gene: -; v_gene: TRBV15
CDR3aa: CASSRTSGNNEQFF; j_gene: TRBJ2-1; d_gene: TRBD2; v_gene: TRBV5-8
CDR3aa: CASSIDYPGGLYNEQFF; j_gene: TRBJ2-1; d_gene: TRBD1; v_gene: TRBV19
CDR3aa: CASSLLRGRGNQPQHF; j_gene: TRBJ1-5; d_gene: -; v_gene: TRBV7-8
CDR3aa: CASSLGLAGGPGADTQYF; j_gene: TRBJ2-3; d_gene: TRBD2; v_gene: TRBV7-6
CDR3aa: CAWMTGGTEAFF; j_gene: TRBJ1-1; d_gene: TRBD1; v_gene: TRBV30
CDR3aa: CASSLGGNEQFF; j_gene: TRBJ2-1; d_gene: -; v_gene: TRBV27
CDR3aa: CASSLEGPTELFF; j_gene: TRBJ1-4; d_gene: -; v_gene: TRBV7-2
CDR3aa: CASSLSAMNTEAFF; j_gene: TRBJ1-1; d_gene: -; v_gene: TRBV27
CDR3aa: CASSLRDRVYEQFF; j_gene: TRBJ2-1; d_gene: TRBD1; v_gene: TRBV5-1
CDR3aa: CASSLGPYTGELFF; j_gene: TRBJ2-2; d_gene: -; v_gene: TRBV11-2
CDR3aa: CASSQDRGEGEKLFF; j_gene: TRBJ1-4; d_gene: -; v_gene: TRBV4-3
CDR3aa: CASSIDSPVFYEQYF; j_gene: TRBJ2-7; d_gene: -; v_gene: TRBV19
CDR3aa: CASSPVPTTREQYF; j_gene: TRBJ2-7; d_gene: -; v_gene: TRBV27
CDR3aa: CASRLGGRREIGRNEQFF; j_gene: TRBJ2-1; d_gene: -; v_gene: TRBV12-2
CDR3aa: CASSVGVGYEQYF; j_gene: TRBJ2-7; d_gene: -; v_gene: TRBV6-1
CDR3aa: CASSAKGGPSSYNSPLHF; j_gene: TRBJ1-6; d_gene: TRBD1; v_gene: TRBV5-4
CDR3aa: CASSDGPGETQYF; j_gene: TRBJ2-5; d_gene: -; v_gene: TRBV10-2
CDR3aa: CASSPDTQYQETQYF; j_gene: TRBJ2-5; d_gene: -; v_gene: TRBV28
CDR3aa: CASTGPQGWEQYF; j_gene: TRBJ2-7; d_gene: -; v_gene: TRBV2
CDR3aa: CASSYSRGALGNEQFF; j_gene: TRBJ2-1; d_gene: -; v_gene: TRBV6-5
CDR3aa: CSVPPGQGRQETQYF; j_gene: TRBJ2-5; d_gene: TRBD1; v_gene: TRBV29-1
CDR3aa: CASSFGASPLHF; j_gene: TRBJ1-6; d_gene: -; v_gene: TRBV27
CDR3aa: CASSFDSSPLHF; j_gene: TRBJ1-6; d_gene: -; v_gene: TRBV6-1
CDR3aa: CASSQAEDGLNTEAFF; j_gene: TRBJ1-1; d_gene: -; v_gene: TRBV4-3
CDR3aa: CSVTPSTDTQYF; j_gene: TRBJ2-3; d_gene: -; v_gene: TRBV29-1
CDR3aa: CASSSRRGQGYNQPQHF; j_gene: TRBJ1-5; d_gene: -; v_gene: TRBV21-1
CDR3aa: CSAPSAGGGGEQFF; j_gene: TRBJ2-1; d_gene: TRBD1; v_gene: TRBV29-1
CDR3aa: CASSFEAGLNSPLHF; j_gene: TRBJ1-6; d_gene: -; v_gene: TRBV28